This record concerns one T cell receptor beta chain sequence. Its target is unknown. This sample was taken from a study of cytomegalovirus exposure and HLA in healthy donors. Overall study context: Early released data comprised around 80 million unique TCRs from HLA-typed donors.

Study-level findings and limits: In a later analysis, specific HLA alleles were associated with 15,000 to 20,000 TCR beta sequences at a 0.05 false discovery rate. Reportedly, fewer N-insertions than the approximately 700-donor mean appeared in an Asian-associated ancestry cluster in a later analysis.

PCR involved 60 Vbeta and 13 Jbeta primers. Generated by immunoSEQ multiplex PCR, the TCRdb table keeps only in-frame clones and is missing some. This table holds about 200,000 clones, about four fifths found once. The V gene's germline CDR1 is LNHDA and CDR2 SQIVND (reference sequence). The CDR3 has 15 amino acids. The V segment lost 4 bases and the J segment 3 bases; nucleotides outside the gene matches: 1. The sequenced sample consisted of PBMCs. The J gene is TRBJ1-5, the V gene TRBV19, with 12 bases that match TRBD1. This receptor was taken from a male donor in good health and CMV-seropositive. The CDR3 protein is CASSRGQGANQPQHF. DNA of the CDR3: TGTGCCAGTAGTAGGGGACAGGGGGCCAATCAGCCCCAGCATTTT.